These T cell receptor beta chains were read from a single sample in a study of T-cell reconstitution after alpha-beta-depleted transplantation in children. MiXCR was run by TCRdb on the PCR reads, yielding one entry per CDR3 protein. The data show fewer than 550,000 distinct CDR3 sequences, 9.5% to 13% seen once. Specimen: PBMCs from the stem cell graft donor, collected from the stem cell graft. Receptors originate from a human donor who donated a stem cell graft to a child with acute myeloid leukemia. Both conserved end residues are part of each CDR3. Each record gives: CDR3 DNA, CDR3 protein, CDR3 length, D gene, J gene, clone size, V gene. D genes are given only for firm matches. A row's size may be missing; if present it is once, few, many or a size class.

CDR3 DNA: TGCAGTGCTAGTTCGGACTTGGACATTCAGTACTTC; CDR3 protein: CSASSDLDIQYF; CDR3 length: 12; D gene: -; J gene: TRBJ2-4; clone size: -; V gene: TRBV20-1
CDR3 DNA: TGTGCCAGTAGCCGATTGGGAGGCGGGATGAACACCGGGGAGCTGTTTTTT; CDR3 protein: CASSRLGGGMNTGELFF; CDR3 length: 17; D gene: -; J gene: TRBJ2-2; clone size: -; V gene: TRBV19
CDR3 DNA: TGTGCCAGCAGCTCAATAGCCCCCGGACTAGCGGGAGATGCCGAGCAGTACTTC; CDR3 protein: CASSSIAPGLAGDAEQYF; CDR3 length: 18; D gene: TRBD2; J gene: TRBJ2-7; clone size: few; V gene: TRBV5-6
CDR3 DNA: TGCGCCAGCAGCTTATGGGTATTAGATGAGCAGTTCTTC; CDR3 protein: CASSLWVLDEQFF; CDR3 length: 13; D gene: -; J gene: TRBJ2-1; clone size: many; V gene: TRBV5-1
CDR3 DNA: TGTGCCAGCAGTCCCGATGGGACTGAAGCTTTCTTT; CDR3 protein: CASSPDGTEAFF; CDR3 length: 12; D gene: -; J gene: TRBJ1-1; clone size: -; V gene: TRBV6-5
CDR3 DNA: TGTGCCAGCAGCTTGGGGCTAGCGGGGGCCACCACAGATACGCAGTATTTT; CDR3 protein: CASSLGLAGATTDTQYF; CDR3 length: 17; D gene: TRBD2; J gene: TRBJ2-3; clone size: once; V gene: TRBV5-4
CDR3 DNA: TGCAGTGCTAGAGGCGTAACTAGCGGGAGGGCCGCCGGGGAGCTGTTTTTT; CDR3 protein: CSARGVTSGRAAGELFF; CDR3 length: 17; D gene: TRBD2; J gene: TRBJ2-2; clone size: -; V gene: TRBV20-1
CDR3 DNA: TGTGCCAGCAGCCGAGAAGGACAGAGCAATCAGCCCCAGCATTTT; CDR3 protein: CASSREGQSNQPQHF; CDR3 length: 15; D gene: -; J gene: TRBJ1-5; clone size: -; V gene: TRBV7-2
CDR3 DNA: TGCGCCAGCCGCCTCCGGGACAGGAGCGCCTACAATGAGCAGTTCTTC; CDR3 protein: CASRLRDRSAYNEQFF; CDR3 length: 16; D gene: TRBD1; J gene: TRBJ2-1; clone size: -; V gene: TRBV5-1
CDR3 DNA: TGTGCCAGCAGCTTAGATTCCAATGAGCAGTTCTTC; CDR3 protein: CASSLDSNEQFF; CDR3 length: 12; D gene: -; J gene: TRBJ2-1; clone size: many; V gene: TRBV7-9
CDR3 DNA: TGCGCCAGCAGCCAATACCAGGGCCTCTCCTACGAGCAGTACTTC; CDR3 protein: CASSQYQGLSYEQYF; CDR3 length: 15; D gene: -; J gene: TRBJ2-7; clone size: few; V gene: TRBV4-3
CDR3 DNA: TGTGCCAGCAGGGACCTGGAGGTCGATGAGCAGTTCTTC; CDR3 protein: CASRDLEVDEQFF; CDR3 length: 13; D gene: -; J gene: TRBJ2-1; clone size: few; V gene: TRBV12-3/TRBV12-4
CDR3 DNA: TGTGCCAGCCGGACTATTGAAGCTTTCTTT; CDR3 protein: CASRTIEAFF; CDR3 length: 10; D gene: -; J gene: TRBJ1-1; clone size: -; V gene: TRBV2
CDR3 DNA: TGTGCCAGCAGCGTCGGGGGGGCCTCCTACAATGAGCAGTTCTTC; CDR3 protein: CASSVGGASYNEQFF; CDR3 length: 15; D gene: TRBD2; J gene: TRBJ2-1; clone size: many; V gene: TRBV9
CDR3 DNA: TGCGCCAGCAGCTTAATCCCGGGGAATCCGGAGACCCAGTACTTC; CDR3 protein: CASSLIPGNPETQYF; CDR3 length: 15; D gene: -; J gene: TRBJ2-5; clone size: few; V gene: TRBV5-1
CDR3 DNA: TGTGCCTGCCCGGGTCTCTATGGCTACACCTTC; CDR3 protein: CACPGLYGYTF; CDR3 length: 11; D gene: -; J gene: TRBJ1-2; clone size: few; V gene: TRBV30
CDR3 DNA: TGCGCCAGCAGCCCTACGGGGGCAATCAATCAGCCCCAGCATTTT; CDR3 protein: CASSPTGAINQPQHF; CDR3 length: 15; D gene: -; J gene: TRBJ1-5; clone size: -; V gene: TRBV5-1
CDR3 DNA: TGTGCCAGCAGCTCGACAGGGTCGAGCACTGAAGCTTTCTTT; CDR3 protein: CASSSTGSSTEAFF; CDR3 length: 14; D gene: TRBD1; J gene: TRBJ1-1; clone size: few; V gene: TRBV12-3/TRBV12-4
CDR3 DNA: TGTGCCAGCAGCCCGGCTCCGGGGGCGTTGGGCTATGGCTACACCTTC; CDR3 protein: CASSPAPGALGYGYTF; CDR3 length: 16; D gene: -; J gene: TRBJ1-2; clone size: few; V gene: TRBV5-5
CDR3 DNA: TGCGCCAGCAGGGAGGAAGGGACTGAAGCTTTCTTT; CDR3 protein: CASREEGTEAFF; CDR3 length: 12; D gene: -; J gene: TRBJ1-1; clone size: many; V gene: TRBV5-1
CDR3 DNA: TGCAGTGTAATCCTCATCGGAATAGCGGGAACCTACGAGCAGTACTTC; CDR3 protein: CSVILIGIAGTYEQYF; CDR3 length: 16; D gene: TRBD2; J gene: TRBJ2-7; clone size: few; V gene: TRBV20-1
CDR3 DNA: TGTGCCAGCAGTAACCCTCGGGACACGGGGTCTAGAAATACGCAGTATTTT; CDR3 protein: CASSNPRDTGSRNTQYF; CDR3 length: 17; D gene: -; J gene: TRBJ2-3; clone size: -; V gene: TRBV6-5
CDR3 DNA: TGTGCCAGCAGCCAATTTGGACGGGGGACTGGGGCCAACGTCCTGACTTTC; CDR3 protein: CASSQFGRGTGANVLTF; CDR3 length: 17; D gene: -; J gene: TRBJ2-6; clone size: few; V gene: TRBV3-1
CDR3 DNA: TGTGCCAGCGGGACAGGGATTCGAGATACGCGGTATTTT; CDR3 protein: CASGTGIRDTRYF; CDR3 length: 13; D gene: TRBD1; J gene: TRBJ2-3; clone size: -; V gene: TRBV6-1
CDR3 DNA: TGCAGTGCTAGAGATGTCCGAGGGTTGGCAGGCACTGAAGCTTTCTTT; CDR3 protein: CSARDVRGLAGTEAFF; CDR3 length: 16; D gene: -; J gene: TRBJ1-1; clone size: few; V gene: TRBV20-1
CDR3 DNA: TGCAGTGCTAGAGAATCCGGGACTAGCGGCTACGAGCAGTACTTC; CDR3 protein: CSARESGTSGYEQYF; CDR3 length: 15; D gene: TRBD2; J gene: TRBJ2-7; clone size: many; V gene: TRBV20-1
CDR3 DNA: TGTGCCAGCAGCCAGGGCGGGACGGGTACGCAGTATTTT; CDR3 protein: CASSQGGTGTQYF; CDR3 length: 13; D gene: -; J gene: TRBJ2-3; clone size: -; V gene: TRBV3-1
CDR3 DNA: TGCGCCAGCAGCTTCCGAGGAGGCTACACCTTC; CDR3 protein: CASSFRGGYTF; CDR3 length: 11; D gene: -; J gene: TRBJ1-2; clone size: many; V gene: TRBV5-1
CDR3 DNA: TGTGCCACCAGCGGCGATACAGGGGCGAGCTCCTACGAGCAGTACTTC; CDR3 protein: CATSGDTGASSYEQYF; CDR3 length: 16; D gene: TRBD1; J gene: TRBJ2-7; clone size: few; V gene: TRBV15
CDR3 DNA: TGTGCCAGCAGCTCTATGGGGGGGCCGACCCAGTACTTC; CDR3 protein: CASSSMGGPTQYF; CDR3 length: 13; D gene: -; J gene: TRBJ2-5; clone size: few; V gene: TRBV7-8
CDR3 DNA: TGTGCCAGCAGCTTATTATCCGGCAATCAGCCCCAGCATTTT; CDR3 protein: CASSLLSGNQPQHF; CDR3 length: 14; D gene: -; J gene: TRBJ1-5; clone size: few; V gene: TRBV7-2
CDR3 DNA: TGCGCCAGCAGCCAAGATTTTGGGCAGTTCCAAGAGACCCAGTACTTC; CDR3 protein: CASSQDFGQFQETQYF; CDR3 length: 16; D gene: -; J gene: TRBJ2-5; clone size: -; V gene: TRBV4-3
CDR3 DNA: TGCGCCAGCAGCTCCGGACAGCGGAATGGCTACACCTTC; CDR3 protein: CASSSGQRNGYTF; CDR3 length: 13; D gene: -; J gene: TRBJ1-2; clone size: -; V gene: TRBV5-1
CDR3 DNA: TGTGCCAGCAGTGAGGGGGGCTGGCACTGGAATGAGCAGTTCTTC; CDR3 protein: CASSEGGWHWNEQFF; CDR3 length: 15; D gene: -; J gene: TRBJ2-1; clone size: many; V gene: TRBV6-1
CDR3 DNA: TGCAGTGCTTCCCGGACAGGGCACACTGAAGCTTTCTTT; CDR3 protein: CSASRTGHTEAFF; CDR3 length: 13; D gene: TRBD1; J gene: TRBJ1-1; clone size: many; V gene: TRBV20-1
CDR3 DNA: TGCAGCGTTGAAGAAGCAAGCTCCGAGCAGTACTTC; CDR3 protein: CSVEEASSEQYF; CDR3 length: 12; D gene: -; J gene: TRBJ2-7; clone size: few; V gene: TRBV29-1
CDR3 DNA: TGTGCCAGCAGCGTATCGGACAGAGCGAACACCGGGGAGCTGTTTTTT; CDR3 protein: CASSVSDRANTGELFF; CDR3 length: 16; D gene: -; J gene: TRBJ2-2; clone size: -; V gene: TRBV9
CDR3 DNA: TGCGCCAGCAGCTTGGACCTAGCGGATTCCTACGAGCAGTACTTC; CDR3 protein: CASSLDLADSYEQYF; CDR3 length: 15; D gene: TRBD2; J gene: TRBJ2-7; clone size: many; V gene: TRBV5-1
CDR3 DNA: TGTGCCAGCAGCCCCCAGGGGGCGCGCGGGGAGCTGTTTTTT; CDR3 protein: CASSPQGARGELFF; CDR3 length: 14; D gene: TRBD1; J gene: TRBJ2-2; clone size: few; V gene: TRBV7-9
CDR3 DNA: TGTGCCAGCAGTTACTCGCGGGGGGCAAGTGAAGCTTTCTTT; CDR3 protein: CASSYSRGASEAFF; CDR3 length: 14; D gene: -; J gene: TRBJ1-1; clone size: -; V gene: TRBV6-5
CDR3 DNA: TGTGCCAGCAGCCGGAACCTAGCGGGGTCCTCCTACAATGAGCAGTTCTTC; CDR3 protein: CASSRNLAGSSYNEQFF; CDR3 length: 17; D gene: TRBD2; J gene: TRBJ2-1; clone size: -; V gene: TRBV5-5
CDR3 DNA: TGCGCCAGCAGCGCAGAACCCAATCAGCCCCAGCATTTT; CDR3 protein: CASSAEPNQPQHF; CDR3 length: 13; D gene: -; J gene: TRBJ1-5; clone size: -; V gene: TRBV5-1
CDR3 DNA: TGTGCCAGCAGCCGGGACAGACTCACAGATACGCAGTATTTT; CDR3 protein: CASSRDRLTDTQYF; CDR3 length: 14; D gene: TRBD1; J gene: TRBJ2-3; clone size: many; V gene: TRBV28
CDR3 DNA: TGTGCCAGCAGTGAAGCCTCGGGACAGGGGGCGGGTGAGCAGTTCTTC; CDR3 protein: CASSEASGQGAGEQFF; CDR3 length: 16; D gene: TRBD1; J gene: TRBJ2-1; clone size: many; V gene: TRBV6-1
CDR3 DNA: TGCGCCAGCAGTGAGTCGGGGGAAACCGGGGAGCTGTTTTTT; CDR3 protein: CASSESGETGELFF; CDR3 length: 14; D gene: -; J gene: TRBJ2-2; clone size: -; V gene: TRBV10-1
CDR3 DNA: TGCGCCAGCAGCCCCCGTGGGATGAACACTGAAGCTTTCTTT; CDR3 protein: CASSPRGMNTEAFF; CDR3 length: 14; D gene: -; J gene: TRBJ1-1; clone size: -; V gene: TRBV5-1
CDR3 DNA: TGTGCCAGCAGCTTAGAACCAACGCTGGCAGATACGCAGTATTTT; CDR3 protein: CASSLEPTLADTQYF; CDR3 length: 15; D gene: -; J gene: TRBJ2-3; clone size: -; V gene: TRBV7-2
CDR3 DNA: TGCGCCAGCTCCGTACAGGGTGAGGACATTCAGTACTTC; CDR3 protein: CASSVQGEDIQYF; CDR3 length: 13; D gene: -; J gene: TRBJ2-4; clone size: -; V gene: TRBV23-1
CDR3 DNA: TGTGCCATCAGTGGAAGACAGGGGCCCTCCACAGATACGCAGTATTTT; CDR3 protein: CAISGRQGPSTDTQYF; CDR3 length: 16; D gene: TRBD1; J gene: TRBJ2-3; clone size: -; V gene: TRBV10-3
CDR3 DNA: TGTGCCAGCAGCCCCCAGCGGGGAGGGAATCAGCCCCAGCATTTT; CDR3 protein: CASSPQRGGNQPQHF; CDR3 length: 15; D gene: -; J gene: TRBJ1-5; clone size: -; V gene: TRBV6-2/TRBV6-3
CDR3 DNA: TGTGCCATCAGTGAGTCAGGACGCCTACTAGCCAAAAACATTCAGTACTTC; CDR3 protein: CAISESGRLLAKNIQYF; CDR3 length: 17; D gene: -; J gene: TRBJ2-4; clone size: -; V gene: TRBV10-3
CDR3 DNA: TGCAGTGCTAGTTTAGGGACGGGGAGCAATCAGCCCCAGCATTTT; CDR3 protein: CSASLGTGSNQPQHF; CDR3 length: 15; D gene: -; J gene: TRBJ1-5; clone size: few; V gene: TRBV20-1